The entry that follows covers one TCR beta chain sequence. The table lists this clone with a count of one. The specificity of this receptor is unknown. Nothing much larger sits one base from this clone, and base qualities are not available. V loses 5 bases at its end and J loses 6 bases; junction bases beyond the gene matches: 5. CDR3 length: 15 amino acids, cysteine to phenylalanine. Only CDR3 DNA remains: 45 bases, in frame from the first base. Sequences MNHEY (CDR1) and SVGEGT (CDR2) are obtained from the germline V gene. Whole blood was collected in K2EDTA tubes by collaborating institutions according to the institutions' own protocols. For TCRbeta analysis, collaborators shipped samples as frozen whole blood, isolated PBMCs, or DNA extracted from either of those sample types. This sample was taken from a study of blood T cell repertoires in COVID-19 (dated by TCRdb to 2020 to 2022). Describing the broader study: Samples covering the acute and convalescent phases of COVID-19 were provided by collaborators in the United States, Italy and Spain. The prospective study material was composed of cDNA or gDNA derived from T cells, B-cell-depleted T cells, or PBMCs. The dataset comprised deeply sampled blood TCRbeta repertoires from subjects exposed to, actively infected with, or recovered from COVID-19. The repertoires were released in a freely available public database meant as a resource for research on the immune response to SARS-CoV-2. Samples were obtained from the ongoing ImmuneRACE study (first 160 participants) and from 1,254 subjects provided by 6 global collaborators. Nearly every sample came with metadata listing a de-identified subject ID, COVID-19 status, age in years and sex. HLA class I and class II types, where available, came from metadata supplied by the sample provider rather than from assay-based typing.

The immunoSEQ Assay, a bias-controlled multiplex PCR, was used to amplify TCRbeta CDR3 regions from genomic DNA. As for the authors' bioinformatics: Nucleated cell counts per sample were estimated from amplification of reference gene primers within the assay. To quantify the absolute abundance of each unique TCRbeta CDR3 rearrangement, sequence reads were collapsed and filtered. For each sample, productive Simpson clonality was calculated as the square root of Simpson's diversity index over productive rearrangements. The table comes from immuneACCESS by way of TCRdb, which keeps in-frame sequences with V and J called. Part of the clones is missing from these tables; in studies checked, under half for an unresolved V gene and the rest for unknown reasons. Clonal size and the V and J genes are those of that table, whereas D and trimming came from the DNA. The sample includes some 260,000 clones, with 88% observed a single time. Clones ranked in the top ten supply around 0.8% of the sample.

General findings and caveats noted by the study authors: The quantity of clinical and demographic metadata differed by source and by participant and was supplied without curation.

The sequence was obtained from a woman aged 25 to 39 with acute or convalescent COVID-19. Recombination linked TRBV6-2 or TRBV6-3 to TRBJ2-3; TRBD2 matches 13 bases in the middle. Sample: peripheral blood. DNA sequence: TGTGCCAGCAGTGGACTAGCGGGAGTAGGGGATACGCAGTATTTT. Translated, this gives CASSGLAGVGDTQYF.